The 5 T cell receptor beta chains given below trace back to one sample, sequenced in a study of blood T cell repertoires in COVID-19 (dated by TCRdb to about 2020). Receptor amplification or capture employed the immunoSEQ multiplex PCR assay. TCRdb provides this immuneACCESS table in a form limited to in-frame rearrangements. Some clones are lacking; in checked studies, under half of them reflect an unresolved V gene, and why the rest are absent is not known. This sample gives 37,000 or so clones in total; about 84% of them show up just once. In total, the top ten clones hold approximately 30% of the sample. Material for sequencing was peripheral blood. The receptors shown here come from a man at least 80 years old with active or convalescent COVID-19.

The chain uses TRBV5-4 and TRBJ2-5; 15 bases agree with TRBD2. The CDR3 length is 16 residues. V trimming: 2 bases; J trimming: 4 bases; junction bases outside the gene matches: 3. Germline CDR1 and CDR2: SGHNT and YYREEE (reference sequence). CDR3 sequence: CASSLRTSGGAETQYF. The CDR3 bases are TGTGCCAGCAGCTTACGGACTAGCGGGGGGGCAGAGACCCAGTACTTC.

This rearrangement joins TRBV11-2 to TRBJ2-2; 8 nucleotides agree with TRBD2. This CDR3 has 16 residues. Germline V gives CDR1 SGHAT, CDR2 FQNNGV. V lost 2 bases and J lost 8; bases outside the gene matches: 10. DNA for the CDR3: TGTGCCAGCAGCTTAACGGGACTAGGGTTTTCTGGGGAGCTGTTTTTT. It specifies CASSLTGLGFSGELFF. The full variable domain, rest sourced from reference TRBV11-2 and TRBJ2-2, is EAGVAQSPRYKIIEKRQSVAFWCNPISGHATLYWYQQILGQGPKLLIQFQNNGVVDDSQLPKDRFSAERLKGVDSTLKIQPAKLEDSAVYLCASSLTGLGFSGELFFGEGSRLTVL.

The V call is TRBV7-9, the J call TRBJ2-7; a possible D gene is TRBD1 (6 bases). This CDR3 contains 15 residues. Trimming shortened V by 2 bases and J by 6 bases, and 17 bases separated the two germline ends. CDR1 is SEHNR, CDR2 FQNEAQ, per germline (reference sequence). CDR3 DNA sequence: TGTGCCAGCAGCTTATCCCAGGGAAGAGGGGGCGAGCAGTACTTC. Its protein is CASSLSQGRGGEQYF.

The chain links TRBV6-6 to TRBJ1-1, with a possible D match to TRBD1 (6 bases). The germline V gene has CDR1 MNHNY and CDR2 SVGAGI (reference sequence). V dropped 8 bases and J dropped 0 bases, with 13 bases sitting between them. There are 14 residues in the CDR3. CDR3 DNA: TGTGCCAGCTTAGAGGGGGGGCTGAACACTGAAGCTTTCTTT. Translation: CASLEGGLNTEAFF.

V and J are TRBV4-3 and TRBJ2-7, with TRBD1 identical over 9 bases. This CDR3 is built from 16 residues. The J segment lost 5 bases and the V segment lost 3 bases, leaving 11 bases of the junction unmatched. Germline lookup yields CDR1 LGHNA and CDR2 YSLEER. CDR3: CASSQDPGTGLNEQYF. The CDR3 coding sequence is TGCGCCAGCAGCCAGGACCCCGGGACAGGGTTGAACGAGCAGTACTTC.